Listed here are 4 T cell receptor beta chains from one sample, sequenced in a study of beta chain features in type 1 diabetes. The investigators reverse transcribed all of the isolated RNA, so they sequenced expressed TCRB transcripts. Generated by immunoSEQ multiplex PCR, the TCRdb table keeps only in-frame clones and is missing some. The table includes 110,000 to 150,000 clones, 6.9% detected once. Input material: central memory CD4+ T cells from blood. The receptors stem from a woman aged 25 to 39 in good health.

In this sample, this clone turned up a few times. The gene calls are TRBV11-2 and TRBJ2-2, with a tentative D call TRBD2 (6 bases). Germline CDR1 is SGHAT and CDR2 is FQNNGV. V was shortened by 6 bases and J by 6 bases, with 17 bases between the two germline ends. The CDR3 spans 15 residues. CDR3 residues: CASRASPGSAGELFF. Here the CDR3 DNA reads TGTGCCAGCAGAGCGTCACCCGGGAGCGCCGGGGAGCTGTTTTTT.

The V gene is TRBV6-6, the J gene TRBJ2-1; 11 bases are shared with TRBD1. V lost 4 bases, J lost 6 bases, and 8 bases stayed unmatched. Germline loops: CDR1 MNHNY, CDR2 SVGAGI (reference sequence). CDR3 size: 16 residues. The CDR3 bases are TGTGCCAGCAGTTTGGCCGGGACAGGGGGTCTCAATGAGCAGTTCTTC. This sequence encodes CASSLAGTGGLNEQFF.

The chain has TRBV11-2 and TRBJ2-7, with D maybe TRBD1 (5 bases). The CDR3 is made up of 13 amino acids. Trimming removed 1 base at V and 5 bases at J, with 9 bases between. The germline gives CDR1 SGHAT, CDR2 FQNNGV. The CDR3: CASSLVTENEQYF. CDR3 sequence (DNA): TGTGCCAGCAGCTTAGTGACAGAGAACGAGCAGTACTTC.

This clone came up a few times. The chain is built from TRBV6-6 and TRBJ2-6, with 7 positions matching TRBD1. V lost 6 bases and J lost 2; bases outside the gene matches: 4. CDR1 is MNHNY, CDR2 SVGAGI, per germline (reference sequence). This CDR3 spans 15 amino acids. In DNA, the CDR3 is TGTGCCAGCAGCTCTGGGACAGCTGGGGCCAACGTCCTGACTTTC. The encoded protein is CASSSGTAGANVLTF.